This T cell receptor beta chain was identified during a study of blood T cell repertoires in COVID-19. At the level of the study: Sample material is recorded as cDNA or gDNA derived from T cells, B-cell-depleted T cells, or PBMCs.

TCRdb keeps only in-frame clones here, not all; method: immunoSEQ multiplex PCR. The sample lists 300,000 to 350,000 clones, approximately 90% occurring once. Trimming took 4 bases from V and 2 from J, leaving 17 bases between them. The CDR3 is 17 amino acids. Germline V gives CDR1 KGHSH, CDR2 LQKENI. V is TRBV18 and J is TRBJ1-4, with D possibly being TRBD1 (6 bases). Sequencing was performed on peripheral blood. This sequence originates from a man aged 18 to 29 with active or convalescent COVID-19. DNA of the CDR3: TGTGCCAGCTCACAGTATAATCACAGGGCGACTAATGAAAAACTGTTTTTT. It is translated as CASSQYNHRATNEKLFF.